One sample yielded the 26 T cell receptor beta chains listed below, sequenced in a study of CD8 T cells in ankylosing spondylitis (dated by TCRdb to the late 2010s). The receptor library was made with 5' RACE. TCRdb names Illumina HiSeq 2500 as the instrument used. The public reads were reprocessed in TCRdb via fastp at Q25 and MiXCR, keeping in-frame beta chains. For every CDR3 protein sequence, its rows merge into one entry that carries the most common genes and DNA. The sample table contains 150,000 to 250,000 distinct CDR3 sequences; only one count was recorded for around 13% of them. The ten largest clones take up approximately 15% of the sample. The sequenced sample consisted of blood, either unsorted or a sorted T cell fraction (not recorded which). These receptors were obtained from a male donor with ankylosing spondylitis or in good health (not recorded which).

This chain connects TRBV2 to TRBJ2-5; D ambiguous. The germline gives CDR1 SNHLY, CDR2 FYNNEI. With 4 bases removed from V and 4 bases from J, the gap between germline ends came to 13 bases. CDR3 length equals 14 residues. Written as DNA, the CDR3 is TGTGCCAGCAGTGCGCGGAAGGGTTCAGAGACCCAGTACTTC. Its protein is CASSARKGSETQYF.

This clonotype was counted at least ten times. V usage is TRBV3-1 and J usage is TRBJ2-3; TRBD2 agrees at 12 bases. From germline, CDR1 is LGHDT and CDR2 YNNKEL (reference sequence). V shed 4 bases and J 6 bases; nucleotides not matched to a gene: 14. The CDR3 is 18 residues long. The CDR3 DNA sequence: TGTGCCAGCAGCCCAACCCTTCGGACTAGCGGGGCTCACGATACGCAGTATTTT. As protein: CASSPTLRTSGAHDTQYF.

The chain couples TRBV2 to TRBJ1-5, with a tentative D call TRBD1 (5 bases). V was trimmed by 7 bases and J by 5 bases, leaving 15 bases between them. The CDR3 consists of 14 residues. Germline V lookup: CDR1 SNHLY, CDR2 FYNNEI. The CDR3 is CASKAGLMDQPQHF. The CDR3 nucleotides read TGTGCCAGCAAGGCAGGGCTGATGGATCAGCCCCAGCATTTT.

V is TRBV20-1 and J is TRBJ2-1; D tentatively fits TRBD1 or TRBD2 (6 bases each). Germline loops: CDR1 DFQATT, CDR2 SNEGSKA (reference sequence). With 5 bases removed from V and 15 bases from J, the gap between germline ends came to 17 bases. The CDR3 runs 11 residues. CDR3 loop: CSAVWGAFSFF. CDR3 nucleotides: TGCAGTGCTGTCTGGGGGGCTTTCTCGTTCTTC.

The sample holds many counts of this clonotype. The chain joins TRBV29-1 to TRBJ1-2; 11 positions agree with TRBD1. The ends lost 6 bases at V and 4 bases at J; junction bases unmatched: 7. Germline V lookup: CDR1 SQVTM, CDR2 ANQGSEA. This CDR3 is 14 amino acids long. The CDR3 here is CSVIPGTGGYGYTF. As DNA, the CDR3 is TGCAGCGTCATTCCCGGGACAGGGGGCTATGGCTACACCTTC.

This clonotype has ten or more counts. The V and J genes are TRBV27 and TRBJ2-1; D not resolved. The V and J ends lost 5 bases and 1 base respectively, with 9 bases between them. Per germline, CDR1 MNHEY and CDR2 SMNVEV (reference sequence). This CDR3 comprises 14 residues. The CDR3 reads CASSPLGSYNEQFF. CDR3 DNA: TGTGCCAGCAGTCCCCTTGGGTCCTACAATGAGCAGTTCTTC.

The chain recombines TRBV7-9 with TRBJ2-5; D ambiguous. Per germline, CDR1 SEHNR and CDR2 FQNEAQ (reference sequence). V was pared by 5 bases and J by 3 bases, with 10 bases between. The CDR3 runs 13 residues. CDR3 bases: TGTGCCAGCAGCAATGCCAAGGAAGAGACCCAGTACTTC. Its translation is CASSNAKEETQYF.

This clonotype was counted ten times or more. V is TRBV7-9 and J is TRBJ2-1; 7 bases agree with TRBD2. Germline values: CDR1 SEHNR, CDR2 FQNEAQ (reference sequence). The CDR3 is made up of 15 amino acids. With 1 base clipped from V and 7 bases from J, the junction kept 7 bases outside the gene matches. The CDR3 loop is CASSLVTGGGNEQFF. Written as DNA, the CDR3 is TGTGCCAGCAGCTTAGTGACGGGAGGCGGGAATGAGCAGTTCTTC.

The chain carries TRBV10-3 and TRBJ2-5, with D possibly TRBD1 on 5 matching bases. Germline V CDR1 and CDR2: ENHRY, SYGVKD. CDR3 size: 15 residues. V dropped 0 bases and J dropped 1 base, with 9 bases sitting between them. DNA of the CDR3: TGTGCCATCAGTGAGTCGGGCAGGGCCCAAGAGACCCAGTACTTC. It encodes CAISESGRAQETQYF.

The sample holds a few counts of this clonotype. As DNA, the CDR3 is TGTGCCAGCACCCTATCGGTAGGCACCTACGAGCAGTACTTC. As protein: CASTLSVGTYEQYF. V and J are TRBV4-2 and TRBJ2-7; D is unresolved. CDR3 size: 14 residues. Per germline, CDR1 LGHNA and CDR2 YNFKEQ. V lost 7 bases, J lost 2 bases, and 15 bases lay in between.

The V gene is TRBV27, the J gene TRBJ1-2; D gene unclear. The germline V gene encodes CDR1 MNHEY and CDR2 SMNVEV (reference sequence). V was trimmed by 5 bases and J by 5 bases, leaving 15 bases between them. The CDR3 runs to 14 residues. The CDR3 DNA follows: TGTGCCAGCAGTGTGGACGTCGCCGGATATGGCTACACCTTC. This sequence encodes CASSVDVAGYGYTF.

CDR3 protein: CASSSQGMNALDQETQYF. CDR3 DNA sequence: TGTGCCAGCAGCTCACAGGGAATGAATGCCCTCGATCAAGAGACCCAGTACTTC. The chain carries TRBV7-6 and TRBJ2-5; D is perhaps TRBD1 (6 bases). The CDR3 totals 18 residues. Germline CDR1 and CDR2: SGHVS and FNYEAQ. Trimming removed 4 bases from V and 2 bases from J, with 23 bases in between.

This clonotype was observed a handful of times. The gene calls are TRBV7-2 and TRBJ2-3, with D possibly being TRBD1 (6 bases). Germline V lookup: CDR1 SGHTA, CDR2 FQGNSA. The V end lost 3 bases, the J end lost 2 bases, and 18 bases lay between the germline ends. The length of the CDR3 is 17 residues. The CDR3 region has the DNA TGTGCCAGCAGCTTTAGCCTTGGGGCAGGGGTCACAGATACGCAGTATTTT. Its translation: CASSFSLGAGVTDTQYF.

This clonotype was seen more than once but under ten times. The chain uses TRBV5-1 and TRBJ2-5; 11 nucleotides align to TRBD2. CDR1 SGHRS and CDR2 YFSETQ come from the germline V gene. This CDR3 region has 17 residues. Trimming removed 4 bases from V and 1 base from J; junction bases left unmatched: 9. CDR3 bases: TGCGCCAGCAGCGCGACCGGGACTAGCGGAACCCAAGAGACCCAGTACTTC. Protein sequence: CASSATGTSGTQETQYF. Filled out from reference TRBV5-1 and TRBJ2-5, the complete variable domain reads KAGVTQTPRYLIKTRGQQVTLSCSPISGHRSVSWYQQTPGQGLQFLFEYFSETQRNKGNFPGRFSGRQFSNSRSEMNVSTLELGDSALYLCASSATGTSGTQETQYFGPGTRLLVL.

Here the CDR3 reads CASSQDPGEEQYF. The CDR3 bases are TGCGCCAGCAGCCAAGATCCGGGGGAAGAGCAGTACTTC. The genes are TRBV4-1 and TRBJ2-7; maybe TRBD2 (6 bases). The germline V gene encodes CDR1 MGHRA and CDR2 YSYEKL. V was clipped by 0 bases and J by 7 bases, with 10 bases between them. This CDR3 has 13 residues.

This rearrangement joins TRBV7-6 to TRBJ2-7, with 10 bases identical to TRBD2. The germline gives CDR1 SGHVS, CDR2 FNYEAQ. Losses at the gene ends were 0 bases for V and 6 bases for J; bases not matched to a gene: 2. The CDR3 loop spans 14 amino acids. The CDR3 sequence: CASSLARTSGEQYF. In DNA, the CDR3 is TGTGCCAGCAGCTTAGCGAGGACTAGCGGCGAGCAGTACTTC. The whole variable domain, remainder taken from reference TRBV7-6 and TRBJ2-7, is GAGVSQSPRYKVTKRGQDVALRCDPISGHVSLYWYRQALGQGPEFLTYFNYEAQQDKSGLPNDRFSAERPEGSISTLTIQRTEQRDSAMYRCASSLARTSGEQYFGPGTRLTVT.

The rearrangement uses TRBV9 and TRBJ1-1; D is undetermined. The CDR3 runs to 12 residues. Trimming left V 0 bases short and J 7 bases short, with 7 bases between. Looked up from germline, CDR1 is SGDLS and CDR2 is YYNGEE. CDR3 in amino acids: CASSVEGGEAFF. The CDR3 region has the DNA TGTGCCAGCAGCGTAGAAGGTGGTGAAGCTTTCTTT.

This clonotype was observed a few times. Here the CDR3 reads CASRGQQETQYF. The CDR3 bases are TGTGCCAGCAGAGGACAGCAAGAGACCCAGTACTTC. The rearrangement uses TRBV12-3 or TRBV12-4 and TRBJ2-5; a possible D gene is TRBD1 (6 bases). V gave up 6 bases and J gave up 2 bases, with 7 bases separating them. The CDR3 length is 12 residues.

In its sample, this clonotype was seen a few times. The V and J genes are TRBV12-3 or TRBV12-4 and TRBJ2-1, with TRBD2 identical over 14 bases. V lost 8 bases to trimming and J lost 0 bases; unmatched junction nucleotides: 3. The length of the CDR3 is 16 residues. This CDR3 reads CASRGTSGSSYNEQFF. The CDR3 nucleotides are TGTGCCAGCCGAGGGACTAGCGGGAGCTCCTACAATGAGCAGTTCTTC.

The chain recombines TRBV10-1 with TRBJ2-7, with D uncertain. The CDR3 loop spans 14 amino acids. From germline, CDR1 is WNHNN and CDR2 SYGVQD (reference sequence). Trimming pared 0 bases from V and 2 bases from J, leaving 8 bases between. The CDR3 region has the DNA TGCGCCAGCAGTGAGTCGAAGGCGGCCTACGAGCAGTACTTC. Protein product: CASSESKAAYEQYF.

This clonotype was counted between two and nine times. The CDR3 DNA is TGTGCCAGCAGCTTCGGACCGGGCGAGCAGTACTTC. The encoded protein is CASSFGPGEQYF. V and J are TRBV11-2 and TRBJ2-7; D gene unclear. The CDR3 length is 12 residues. Germline values: CDR1 SGHAT, CDR2 FQNNGV. The V end was cut by 3 bases, the J end by 6 bases, with 9 bases between.

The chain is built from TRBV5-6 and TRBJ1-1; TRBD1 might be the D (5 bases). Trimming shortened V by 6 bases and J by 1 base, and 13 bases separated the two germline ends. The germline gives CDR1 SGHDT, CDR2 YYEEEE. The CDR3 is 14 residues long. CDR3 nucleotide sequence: TGTGCCAGCAACCTTAGGGGTCAGAACACTGAAGCTTTCTTT. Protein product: CASNLRGQNTEAFF.

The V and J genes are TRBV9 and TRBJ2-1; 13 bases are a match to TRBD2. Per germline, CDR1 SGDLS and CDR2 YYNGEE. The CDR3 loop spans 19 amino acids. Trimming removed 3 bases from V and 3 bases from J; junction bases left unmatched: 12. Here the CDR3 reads CASSAPSGLAGALYNEQFF. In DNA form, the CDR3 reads TGTGCCAGCAGCGCACCCTCTGGACTAGCGGGGGCCCTCTACAATGAGCAGTTCTTC. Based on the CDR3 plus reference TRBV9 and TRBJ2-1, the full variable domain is DSGVTQTPKHLITATGQRVTLRCSPRSGDLSVYWYQQSLDQGLQFLIQYYNGEERAKGNILERFSAQQFPDLHSELNLSSLELGDSALYFCASSAPSGLAGALYNEQFFGPGTRLTVL.

The CDR3 spells CASSQPGTGVTNEKLFF. The CDR3 DNA reads TGCGCCAGCAGCCAACCCGGGACAGGGGTGACTAATGAAAAACTGTTTTTT. V is TRBV4-1 and J is TRBJ1-4; 10 positions match TRBD1. Germline loops: CDR1 MGHRA, CDR2 YSYEKL. The length of the CDR3 is 17 residues. V was pared by 2 bases and J by 2 bases, with 5 bases of the junction left unmatched.

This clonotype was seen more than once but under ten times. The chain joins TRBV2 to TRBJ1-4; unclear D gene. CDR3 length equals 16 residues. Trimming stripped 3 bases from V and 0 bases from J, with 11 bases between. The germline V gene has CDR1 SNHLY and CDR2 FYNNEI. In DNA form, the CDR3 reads TGTGCCAGCAGTGACGGGAGGATAACAACTAATGAAAAACTGTTTTTT. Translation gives CASSDGRITTNEKLFF.

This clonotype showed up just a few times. CDR3 nucleotide sequence: TGTGCCAGCAGCCTGGGACAAACCGGGGAGCTGTTTTTT. This codes for CASSLGQTGELFF. V gene TRBV7-2 combines with J gene TRBJ2-2; D is possibly TRBD1 (6 bases). This CDR3 spans 13 amino acids. Trimming stripped 5 bases from V and 5 bases from J, with 9 bases between. Germline CDR1 SGHTA, CDR2 FQGNSA.